These T cell receptor beta chains were read from a single sample in a study of T cell responses to AZD1222 COVID-19 vaccine. Only in-frame clones appear in the TCRdb table, and some are missing; sequencing was by immunoSEQ multiplex PCR. The sample lists about 150,000 clones, 91% occurring once. The sequencing here drew on peripheral blood, taken on day 0 of AZD1222 vaccination. Every receptor here comes from an adult in good health. The CDR3 runs from the conserved cysteine through the conserved F or W. Fields, in order: clone size, D gene, J gene, V gene, CDR3 DNA, CDR3 protein. The D gene is left open where the match is weak. The listing skips clone size in some rows; elsewhere it reads once, few, many or a size class.

>NA|TRBD2|TRBJ2-1|TRBV6-2/TRBV6-3
TGTGCCAGCAGCGAAACTAGCGGGGGGGGCAATGAGCAGTTCTTC
CASSETSGGGNEQFF
>NA|NA|TRBJ2-3|TRBV3-1/TRBV3-2
TGTGCCAGCAGCCAAGTGGGGCGGGGCACAGATACGCAGTATTTT
CASSQVGRGTDTQYF
>NA|NA|TRBJ1-5|TRBV23-1
TGCGCCAGCAGTCCCCAGTTTATTAGGACGGAGGATAATAATCAGCCCCAGCATTTT
CASSPQFIRTEDNNQPQHF
>once|NA|TRBJ1-4|TRBV7-8
TGTGCCAGCAGCTCCCTCCCGGGGACATTAAATAATGAAAAACTGTTTTTT
CASSSLPGTLNNEKLFF
>NA|NA|TRBJ2-1|TRBV6-5
TGTGCCAGCAGTCTGTTAGGCATCCACAATGAGCAGTTCTTC
CASSLLGIHNEQFF
>NA|NA|TRBJ2-1|TRBV11-2
TGTGCCAGCAGCTTAGCTTACTCCTACAATGAGCAGTTCTTC
CASSLAYSYNEQFF
>NA|TRBD1|TRBJ2-3|TRBV24-1
TGTGCCACCAGTGACGGGAGAGGGACAGGGTGGGCAGATACGCAGTATTTT
CATSDGRGTGWADTQYF
>NA|NA|TRBJ1-3|TRBV9
TGTGCCAGCAGCGTAGGGGGAACTGGAAACACCATATATTTT
CASSVGGTGNTIYF
>NA|NA|TRBJ2-3|TRBV7-3
TGTGCCAGCAGCCCCCGCATTACTAGCACAGATACGCAGTATTTT
CASSPRITSTDTQYF
>NA|NA|TRBJ1-2|TRBV27
TGTGCCAGCAGTTTCGGGTCTTCTAACTATGGCTACACCTTC
CASSFGSSNYGYTF